The 31 T cell receptor beta chains below were found in one sample sequenced in a study of cytotoxic CD8 clonotypes in ibrutinib-treated CLL. Assay used: immunoSEQ multiplex PCR; TCRdb lists only in-frame clones, some missing. The sample has fewer than 100,000 clones; around 79% are singletons. The sample in question was PBMCs, obtained after 12 months of ibrutinib treatment. Receptors originate from a human donor with chronic lymphocytic leukemia.

J is TRBJ2-3 and V is TRBV7-6; no definite D call. CDR1 is SGHVS, CDR2 FNYEAQ, per germline. This CDR3 region has 12 residues. Trimming removed 8 bases from V and 4 bases from J, with 10 bases in between. Written as DNA, the CDR3 is TGTGCCAGCGGGCCCAGCGCAGATACGCAGTATTTT. Translation gives CASGPSADTQYF. The full variable domain, rest sourced from reference TRBV7-6 and TRBJ2-3, is GAGVSQSPRYKVTKRGQDVALRCDPISGHVSLYWYRQALGQGPEFLTYFNYEAQQDKSGLPNDRFSAERPEGSISTLTIQRTEQRDSAMYRCASGPSADTQYFGPGTRLTVL.

The V and J genes are TRBV5-1 and TRBJ2-1, with D perhaps given as TRBD1 or TRBD2 (5 bases each). The germline V and J ends were trimmed by 4 bases and 2 bases, with 7 bases remaining between them. The CDR3 has 13 residues. Germline V gives CDR1 SGHRS, CDR2 YFSETQ. CDR3 residues: CASSGGTYNEQFF. For the CDR3, the DNA is TGCGCCAGCAGCGGGGGAACCTACAATGAGCAGTTCTTC.

This chain joins TRBV18 and TRBJ1-1; no clear D gene. V was trimmed by 6 bases and J by 5 bases, leaving 16 bases between them. The CDR3 loop spans 14 amino acids. CDR1 is KGHSH and CDR2 is LQKENI in the germline V gene. CDR3 DNA sequence: TGTGCCAGCTCCCGAGACTCCGGTCCGACTGAAGCTTTCTTT. Protein sequence: CASSRDSGPTEAFF.

The gene calls are TRBV11-1 and TRBJ2-1; TRBD2 might be the D (5 bases). The V end was cut by 5 bases, the J end by 8 bases, with 13 bases between. CDR1 is SGHAT and CDR2 is FQDESV in the germline V gene (reference sequence). The CDR3 runs to 13 residues. CDR3 nucleotides: TGTGCCAGCAGCCGGGGTGTTTGGGATGAGCAGTTCTTC. This gives the protein CASSRGVWDEQFF.

The chain links TRBV7-8 to TRBJ1-6; 8 positions match TRBD1. The CDR3 extends over 14 amino acids. The germline gives CDR1 SGHVS, CDR2 FQNEAQ. The junction had 6 bases not matched to a gene; V was cut back by 7 bases and J by 7 bases. The CDR3 loop reads CASTPTGANSPLHF. In DNA form, the CDR3 reads TGTGCCAGCACCCCGACAGGGGCGAATTCACCCCTCCACTTT.

The rearrangement joins TRBV18 to TRBJ1-4, with D maybe TRBD1 (5 bases). CDR3 size: 14 residues. Germline CDR1 is KGHSH and CDR2 is LQKENI. Trimming pared 6 bases from V and 0 bases from J, leaving 8 bases between. The CDR3 region is CASSPGATNEKLFF. The CDR3 nucleotides read TGTGCCAGCTCGCCGGGGGCAACTAATGAAAAACTGTTTTTT.

V is TRBV10-3 and J is TRBJ2-5; tentatively, D is TRBD1 (6 bases). Per the germline V gene, CDR1 is ENHRY and CDR2 is SYGVKD. CDR3 length equals 15 residues. Between the trimmed V and J ends, which lost 6 bases and 7 bases, there was a span of 21 bases. The CDR3 DNA sequence: TGTGCCATCAGCCGAGGGGGAGACACCGGAGGGACCCAGTACTTC. Amino acid sequence: CAISRGGDTGGTQYF.

The rearrangement uses TRBV5-1 and TRBJ2-3, with TRBD2 matching 7 bases. The trim removed 0 bases at V and 4 bases at J, leaving 5 bases unmatched. This CDR3 spans 15 amino acids. The germline gives CDR1 SGHRS, CDR2 YFSETQ. CDR3 sequence: CASSLALGGPDTQYF. CDR3 nucleotides: TGCGCCAGCAGCTTGGCTTTGGGAGGGCCAGATACGCAGTATTTT. Together with reference TRBV5-1 and TRBJ2-3, the CDR3 gives the full variable domain: KAGVTQTPRYLIKTRGQQVTLSCSPISGHRSVSWYQQTPGQGLQFLFEYFSETQRNKGNFPGRFSGRQFSNSRSEMNVSTLELGDSALYLCASSLALGGPDTQYFGPGTRLTVL.

J is TRBJ2-7 and V is TRBV7-8; D not resolved. The length of the CDR3 is 15 residues. In germline, CDR1 is SGHVS, CDR2 FQNEAQ. With 5 bases removed from V and 3 bases from J, the gap between germline ends came to 17 bases. For the CDR3, the DNA is TGTGCCAGCAGCCCCCTGGTGGGGTCCTACTACGAGCAGTACTTC. Its translation is CASSPLVGSYYEQYF.

Written as DNA, the CDR3 is TGTGCCAGCAGCCAGACCTTAACCCGCTATGGCTACACCTTC. Protein sequence: CASSQTLTRYGYTF. The rearrangement uses TRBV6-5 and TRBJ1-2, with unresolved D. Trimming stripped 6 bases from V and 4 bases from J, with 15 bases between. CDR1 and CDR2 (germline): MNHEY, SVGAGI. The CDR3 spans 14 residues.

The genes are TRBV5-1 and TRBJ1-1; unclear D gene. This CDR3 has 15 residues. Germline values: CDR1 SGHRS, CDR2 YFSETQ. The germline V and J ends were trimmed by 4 bases and 7 bases, with 20 bases remaining between them. The CDR3 here is CASSPRTTLAREAFF. In DNA, the CDR3 is TGCGCCAGCAGCCCCCGGACGACCCTTGCCCGTGAAGCTTTCTTT.

The chain recombines TRBV28 with TRBJ1-2, with D perhaps matching TRBD1 (5 bases). Germline lookup yields CDR1 MDHEN and CDR2 SYDVKM. V lost 7 bases and J lost 4, with 16 bases in between. This CDR3 has 14 amino acids. The CDR3 loop reads CASTRDGGRYGYTF. In nucleotides, the CDR3 is TGTGCCAGCACCCGGGACGGCGGGCGCTATGGCTACACCTTC.

The genes are TRBV7-2 and TRBJ1-1; no firm D call. With 1 base removed from V and 1 base from J, the gap between germline ends came to 4 bases. This CDR3 has 13 amino acids. Germline V gene sequence: CDR1 SGHTA, CDR2 FQGNSA. In DNA, the CDR3 is TGTGCCAGCAGCTTAGGGTGGAACACTGAAGCTTTCTTT. Translation: CASSLGWNTEAFF.

The V and J genes are TRBV7-8 and TRBJ2-3, with a weak D call TRBD2 (5 bases). Germline values: CDR1 SGHVS, CDR2 FQNEAQ. CDR3 length: 17 amino acids. The germline V and J ends were trimmed by 3 bases and 4 bases, with 20 bases remaining between them. Written as DNA, the CDR3 is TGTGCCAGCAGCTTCGCCGCGCTGGGCGGGTCGGCAGATACGCAGTATTTT. This encodes CASSFAALGGSADTQYF. Full variable domain (remainder filled in from reference TRBV7-8 and TRBJ2-3): GAGVSQSPRYKVAKRGQDVALRCDPISGHVSLFWYQQALGQGPEFLTYFQNEAQLDKSGLPSDRFFAERPEGSVSTLKIQRTQQEDSAVYLCASSFAALGGSADTQYFGPGTRLTVL.

The chain links TRBV30 to TRBJ1-1, with D perhaps matching TRBD1 (6 bases). CDR1 and CDR2 from the germline V gene are GTSNPN and SVGIG (reference sequence). V was shortened by 3 bases and J by 3 bases, with 14 bases between the two germline ends. The CDR3 totals 14 residues. DNA of the CDR3: TGTGCCTGGAGCCGCGGGACACTGGACACTGAAGCTTTCTTT. Amino acid sequence: CAWSRGTLDTEAFF.

The V call is TRBV28, the J call TRBJ2-6; D is ambiguous. V lost 6 bases to trimming and J lost 2 bases, with 20 bases between them. The CDR3 is 18 residues long. In germline, CDR1 is MDHEN, CDR2 SYDVKM. DNA of the CDR3: TGTGCCAGCAGCCGGGCAGGCACCCCTGGGGCTGGGGCCAACGTCCTGACTTTC. The encoded protein is CASSRAGTPGAGANVLTF.

This clone rates as medium-sized. The V and J genes are TRBV19 and TRBJ2-7; D is ambiguous. The CDR3 consists of 13 residues. Germline lookup yields CDR1 LNHDA and CDR2 SQIVND (reference sequence). V shed 3 bases and J shed 11 bases, with 17 bases lying between them. The CDR3 nucleotides are TGTGCCAGTAGTATCGGGCGGAACATGGCCAAGTACTTC. Protein: CASSIGRNMAKYF. The full variable domain, its missing parts supplied by reference TRBV19 and TRBJ2-7, is DGGITQSPKYLFRKEGQNVTLSCEQNLNHDAMYWYRQDPGQGLRLIYYSQIVNDFQKGDIAEGYSVSREKKESFPLTVTSAQKNPTAFYLCASSIGRNMAKYFGPGTRLTVT.

The CDR3 bases are TGTGCCAGCAGTCCCCCCCCGGCTAGCGGGAGCTCCTACGAGCAGTACTTC. Protein sequence: CASSPPPASGSSYEQYF. The rearrangement links TRBV28 to TRBJ2-7; 10 nucleotides agree with TRBD2. In germline, CDR1 is MDHEN, CDR2 SYDVKM. V shed 5 bases and J 0 bases; nucleotides not matched to a gene: 10. This CDR3 comprises 17 residues.

The V gene is TRBV28, the J gene TRBJ2-5, with no clear D. The CDR3 is 14 residues long. The germline V gene has CDR1 MDHEN and CDR2 SYDVKM. V lost 2 bases, J lost 1 base, and 8 bases lay in between. The CDR3 DNA is TGTGCCAGCAGTTTACGGGCTCGCCAAGAGACCCAGTACTTC. This sequence encodes CASSLRARQETQYF.

The rearrangement links TRBV5-1 to TRBJ2-3; no clear D gene. With 0 bases removed from V and 3 bases from J, the gap between germline ends came to 11 bases. CDR3 size: 15 residues. Germline lookup yields CDR1 SGHRS and CDR2 YFSETQ. CDR3 protein: CASSLGGFGTDTQYF. DNA for the CDR3: TGCGCCAGCAGCTTGGGGGGTTTTGGTACAGATACGCAGTATTTT.

CDR3 bases: TGCGCCAGCAGCCAAGATGGGGGACTGCGGGCCAATGAGCAGTTCTTC. The encoded protein is CASSQDGGLRANEQFF. The chain uses TRBV4-1 and TRBJ2-1, with D maybe TRBD2 (6 bases). This CDR3 is 16 amino acids long. Germline V gene sequence: CDR1 MGHRA, CDR2 YSYEKL. The ends were cut back, 0 bases at V and 6 bases at J, with 15 bases in the middle.

The chain has TRBV28 and TRBJ2-5; D ambiguous. V shed 6 bases and J shed 4 bases, with 12 bases lying between them. This CDR3 contains 13 residues. In germline, CDR1 is MDHEN, CDR2 SYDVKM. The CDR3 nucleotides read TGTGCCAGCAGACTCCTAGATATAGAGACCCAGTACTTC. Translating gives CASRLLDIETQYF. Complete variable domain (other parts from reference TRBV28 and TRBJ2-5): DVKVTQSSRYLVKRTGEKVFLECVQDMDHENMFWYRQDPGLGLRLIYFSYDVKMKEKGDIPEGYSVSREKKERFSLILESASTNQTSMYLCASRLLDIETQYFGPGTRLLVL.

CDR3 sequence (DNA): TGTGCCAGCAGTACGGGACTAGCTGGCTACAATGAGCAGTTCTTC. It yields the protein CASSTGLAGYNEQFF. J is TRBJ2-1 and V is TRBV6-5; 9 bases are a match to TRBD2. Trimming removed 5 bases from V and 3 bases from J; junction bases left unmatched: 5. The germline V gene encodes CDR1 MNHEY and CDR2 SVGAGI. CDR3 length: 15 residues.

This clone was picked up a small number of times. The chain uses TRBV28 and TRBJ2-3; maybe TRBD2 (5 bases). CDR1 is MDHEN, CDR2 SYDVKM, per germline. The CDR3 extends over 13 amino acids. Trimming pared 4 bases from V and 4 bases from J, leaving 9 bases between. The CDR3 coding sequence is TGTGCCAGCAGTTCCCATAGCGCAGATACGCAGTATTTT. This codes for CASSSHSADTQYF.

The J gene is TRBJ2-1, the V gene TRBV25-1, with TRBD2 as a possible D gene (6 bases). Germline values: CDR1 MGHDK, CDR2 SYGVNS. V gave up 4 bases and J gave up 4 bases, with 11 bases separating them. The CDR3 spans 14 residues. The CDR3: CASSVSGRYNEQFF. The CDR3 DNA reads as TGTGCCAGCAGTGTAAGCGGGCGGTACAATGAGCAGTTCTTC.

The chain has TRBV11-2 and TRBJ2-5; D remains ambiguous. V gave up 6 bases and J gave up 3 bases, with 11 bases separating them. There are 13 residues in the CDR3. From germline, CDR1 is SGHAT and CDR2 FQNNGV. CDR3 nucleotides: TGTGCCAGCAGTCCCGGACCAGAAGAGACCCAGTACTTC. Protein: CASSPGPEETQYF.

Ten or more counts support this clone. The chain uses TRBV5-6 and TRBJ2-1, with 7 bases lining up with TRBD1. This CDR3 has 12 residues. V gave up 4 bases and J gave up 10 bases; unmatched junction bases: 5. Per the germline V gene, CDR1 is SGHDT and CDR2 is YYEEEE. CDR3 residues: CASSPGQDEQFF. For the CDR3, the DNA is TGTGCCAGCAGCCCCGGACAGGACGAGCAGTTCTTC.

The DNA for the CDR3 is TGTGCCAGCAGCTTGACCCCACAGGGTGGCTACACCTTC. Its protein is CASSLTPQGGYTF. The rearrangement links TRBV7-9 to TRBJ1-2; a weak D match, TRBD1 (6 bases). In germline, CDR1 is SEHNR, CDR2 FQNEAQ (reference sequence). The V gene lost 3 bases and the J gene lost 7 bases, with 12 bases spanning the gap. The CDR3 covers 13 residues.

The chain uses TRBV28 and TRBJ2-2; tentatively, D is TRBD2 (6 bases). From germline, CDR1 is MDHEN and CDR2 SYDVKM. This CDR3 has 13 amino acids. V was trimmed by 8 bases and J by 4 bases, leaving 11 bases between them. This chain's CDR3 is CASGAGSTGELFF. In DNA, the CDR3 is TGTGCCAGCGGGGCGGGGTCCACCGGGGAGCTGTTTTTT.

The gene calls are TRBV10-3 and TRBJ2-2, with D perhaps matching TRBD1 (6 bases). Germline V gene lookup returns CDR1 ENHRY and CDR2 SYGVKD. With 3 bases removed from V and 4 bases from J, the gap between germline ends came to 12 bases. CDR3 length equals 15 residues. This chain's CDR3 is CAISEGRGLTGELFF. The DNA for the CDR3 is TGTGCCATCAGTGAAGGCAGGGGCCTCACCGGGGAGCTGTTTTTT.

Notes on this clone: This may come from a read error, since a much larger clone is one base off. Additional DNA sequences in this sample encode the identical CDR3. V and J are TRBV15 and TRBJ1-1; the D is unclear. CDR1 is LNHNV, CDR2 YYDKDF, per germline (reference sequence). Trimming pared 0 bases from V and 4 bases from J, leaving 3 bases between. This CDR3 region has 12 residues. The CDR3 protein is CATSRDVTEAFF. CDR3 DNA sequence: TGTGCCACCAGCAGAGATGTCACTGAAGCTTTCTTT.